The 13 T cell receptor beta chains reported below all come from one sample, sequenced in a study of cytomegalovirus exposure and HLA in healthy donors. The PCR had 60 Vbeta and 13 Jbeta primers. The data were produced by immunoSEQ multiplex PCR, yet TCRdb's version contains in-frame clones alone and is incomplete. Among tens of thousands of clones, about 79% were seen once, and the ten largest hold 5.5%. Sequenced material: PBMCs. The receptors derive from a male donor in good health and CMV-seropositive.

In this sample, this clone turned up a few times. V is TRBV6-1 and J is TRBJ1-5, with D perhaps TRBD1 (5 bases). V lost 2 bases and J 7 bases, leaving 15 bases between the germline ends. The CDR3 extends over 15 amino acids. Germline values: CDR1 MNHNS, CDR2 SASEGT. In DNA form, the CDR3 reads TGTGCCAGCAGTGAACGACGGCAGGGTGGGCAGCCCCAGCATTTT. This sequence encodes CASSERRQGGQPQHF.

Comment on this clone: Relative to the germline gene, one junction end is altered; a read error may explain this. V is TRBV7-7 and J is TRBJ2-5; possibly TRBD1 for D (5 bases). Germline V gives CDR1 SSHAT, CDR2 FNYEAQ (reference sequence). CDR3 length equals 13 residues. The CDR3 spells CASSLTAQGTQYF. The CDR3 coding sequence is TGTGCTAGCAGCTTGACAGCGCAAGGGACCCAGTACTTC.

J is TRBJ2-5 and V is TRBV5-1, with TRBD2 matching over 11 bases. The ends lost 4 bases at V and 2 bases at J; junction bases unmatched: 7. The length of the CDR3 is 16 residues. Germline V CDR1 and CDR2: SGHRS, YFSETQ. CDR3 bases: TGCGCCAGCAGCCCGACTAGCGGGGCTTATCAAGAGACCCAGTACTTC. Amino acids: CASSPTSGAYQETQYF.

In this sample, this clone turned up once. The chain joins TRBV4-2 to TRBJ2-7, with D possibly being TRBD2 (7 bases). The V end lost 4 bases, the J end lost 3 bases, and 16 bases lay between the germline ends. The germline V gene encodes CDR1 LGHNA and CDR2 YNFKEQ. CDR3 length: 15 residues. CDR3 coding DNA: TGTGCCAGCAGCCGGGGGGAGGGGGACCACTACGAGCAGTACTTC. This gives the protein CASSRGEGDHYEQYF.

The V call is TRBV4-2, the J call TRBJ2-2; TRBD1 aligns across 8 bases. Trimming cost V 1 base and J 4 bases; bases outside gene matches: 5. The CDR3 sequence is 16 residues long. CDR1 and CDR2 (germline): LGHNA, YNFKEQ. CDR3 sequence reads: CASSQVDRVSTGELFF. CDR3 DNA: TGTGCCAGCAGCCAAGTGGACAGGGTTAGCACCGGGGAGCTGTTTTTT.

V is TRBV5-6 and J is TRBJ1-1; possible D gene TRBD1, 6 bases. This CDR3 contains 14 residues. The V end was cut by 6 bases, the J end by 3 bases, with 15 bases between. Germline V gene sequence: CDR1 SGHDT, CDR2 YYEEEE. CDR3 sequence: CASTDPGVDTEAFF. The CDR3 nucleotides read TGTGCCAGCACCGACCCAGGGGTTGACACTGAAGCTTTCTTT. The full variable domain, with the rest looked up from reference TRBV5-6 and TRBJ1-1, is DAGVTQSPTHLIKTRGQQVTLRCSPKSGHDTVSWYQQALGQGPQFIFQYYEEEERQRGNFPDRFSGHQFPNYSSELNVNALLLGDSALYLCASTDPGVDTEAFFGQGTRLTVV.

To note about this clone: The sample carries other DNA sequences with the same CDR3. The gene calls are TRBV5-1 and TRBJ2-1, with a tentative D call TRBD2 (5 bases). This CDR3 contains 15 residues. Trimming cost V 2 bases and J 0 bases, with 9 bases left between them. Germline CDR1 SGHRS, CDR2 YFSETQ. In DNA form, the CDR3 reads TGCGCCAGCAGCTTACAGCGGAGCTCCTACAATGAGCAGTTCTTC. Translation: CASSLQRSSYNEQFF.

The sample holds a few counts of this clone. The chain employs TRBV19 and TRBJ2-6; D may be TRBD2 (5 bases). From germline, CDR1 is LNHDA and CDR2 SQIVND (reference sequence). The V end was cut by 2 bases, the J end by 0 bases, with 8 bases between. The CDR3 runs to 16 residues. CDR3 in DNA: TGTGCCAGTAGTATATTCGGGAACTCTGGGGCCAACGTCCTGACTTTC. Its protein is CASSIFGNSGANVLTF.

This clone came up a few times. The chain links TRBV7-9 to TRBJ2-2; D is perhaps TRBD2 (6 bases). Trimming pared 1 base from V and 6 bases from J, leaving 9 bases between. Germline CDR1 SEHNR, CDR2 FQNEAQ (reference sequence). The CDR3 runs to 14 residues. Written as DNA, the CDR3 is TGTGCCAGCAGCTTAGTGCCGGGGGCCGGGGAGCTGTTTTTT. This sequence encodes CASSLVPGAGELFF.

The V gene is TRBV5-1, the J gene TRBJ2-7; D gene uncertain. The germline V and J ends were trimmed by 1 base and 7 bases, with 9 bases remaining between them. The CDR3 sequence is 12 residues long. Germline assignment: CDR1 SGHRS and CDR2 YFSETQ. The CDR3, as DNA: TGCGCCAGCAGCTTGACGTTTGAGGAGCAGTACTTC. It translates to CASSLTFEEQYF.

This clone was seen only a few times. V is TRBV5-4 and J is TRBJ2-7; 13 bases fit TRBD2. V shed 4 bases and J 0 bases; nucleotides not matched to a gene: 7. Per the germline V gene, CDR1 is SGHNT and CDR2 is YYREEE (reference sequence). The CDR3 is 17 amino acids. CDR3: CASSPGTSGVFSYEQYF. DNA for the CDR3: TGTGCCAGCAGCCCAGGGACTAGCGGGGTATTCTCCTACGAGCAGTACTTC. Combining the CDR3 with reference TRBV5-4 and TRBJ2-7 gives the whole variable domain ETGVTQSPTHLIKTRGQQVTLRCSSQSGHNTVSWYQQALGQGPQFIFQYYREEENGRGNFPPRFSGLQFPNYSSELNVNALELDDSALYLCASSPGTSGVFSYEQYFGPGTRLTVT.

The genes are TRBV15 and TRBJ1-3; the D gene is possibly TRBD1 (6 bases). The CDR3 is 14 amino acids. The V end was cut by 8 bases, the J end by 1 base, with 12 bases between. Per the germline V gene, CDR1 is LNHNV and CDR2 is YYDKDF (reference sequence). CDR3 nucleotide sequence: TGTGCCACCGCGACAGGTGATTCTGGAAACACCATATATTTT. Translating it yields CATATGDSGNTIYF.

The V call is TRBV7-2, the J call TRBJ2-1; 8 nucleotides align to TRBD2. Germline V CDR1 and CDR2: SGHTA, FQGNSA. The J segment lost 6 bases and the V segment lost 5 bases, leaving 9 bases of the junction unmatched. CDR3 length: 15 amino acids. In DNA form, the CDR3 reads TGTGCCAGCAGCCTACAGGGACTAGTGAGCAATGAGCAGTTCTTC. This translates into CASSLQGLVSNEQFF.